This T cell receptor beta chain is from a study of long-term antiretroviral therapy in people with HIV. Sequencing relied on immunoSEQ assay v3.0, run at survey level. Only in-frame clones appear in the TCRdb table, and some are missing; sequencing was by immunoSEQ multiplex PCR. The sample carries roughly 18,000 clones, around three quarters recorded once. Germline loops: CDR1 SGHTA, CDR2 FQGTGA. The V end lost 4 bases, the J end lost 1 base, and 15 bases lay between the germline ends. This CDR3 region has 16 residues. Whole-study results and caveats: Dominant in the repertoire at all time points were clones expanded before ART.

Concerning this clone itself: What it recognizes is unknown.

Sequenced material: unsorted PBMCs, taken 2.9 years after starting antiretroviral therapy. The source of this sequence is a woman in her 30s with HIV. The rearrangement uses TRBV7-3 and TRBJ2-3; TRBD2 is a possible D gene (5 bases). The chain's CDR3 is CASSSNRVGGTDTQYF. In DNA form, the CDR3 reads TGTGCCAGCAGCTCTAATCGGGTGGGAGGCACAGATACGCAGTATTTT.